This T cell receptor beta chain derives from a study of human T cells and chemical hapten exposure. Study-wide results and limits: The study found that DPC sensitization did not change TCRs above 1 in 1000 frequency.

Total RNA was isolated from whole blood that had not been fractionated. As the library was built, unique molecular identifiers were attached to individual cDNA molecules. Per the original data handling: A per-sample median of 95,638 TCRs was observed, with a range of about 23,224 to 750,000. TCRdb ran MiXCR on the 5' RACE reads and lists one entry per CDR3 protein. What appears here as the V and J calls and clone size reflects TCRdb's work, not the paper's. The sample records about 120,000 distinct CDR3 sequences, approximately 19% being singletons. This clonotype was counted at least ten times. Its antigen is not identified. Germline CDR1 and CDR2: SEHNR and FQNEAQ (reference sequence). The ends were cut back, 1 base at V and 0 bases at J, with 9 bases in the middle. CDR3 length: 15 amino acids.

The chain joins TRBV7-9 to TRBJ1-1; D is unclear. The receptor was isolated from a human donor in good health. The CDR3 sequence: CASSLGHRMNTEAFF. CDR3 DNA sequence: TGTGCCAGCAGCTTAGGGCACCGAATGAACACTGAAGCTTTCTTT.